The 16 T cell receptor beta chains given below trace back to one sample, sequenced in a study of monozygotic twins with inflammatory bowel disease. TCRdb reanalyzed the 5' RACE reads and collapses them to one entry per CDR3 protein, without DNA. This sample's clone table lists about 450,000 distinct CDR3 sequences. The specimen sequenced was blood. These receptor sequences come from a human donor with ulcerative colitis or Crohn's disease, or a healthy co-twin of an affected twin (not recorded which).

The CDR3 protein is CASRERDRTYEQYF. The chain joins TRBV2 to TRBJ2-7; TCRdb proposes TRBD1, but this gene call is untestable without DNA. Germline CDR1 is SNHLY and CDR2 is FYNNEI. The CDR3 has 14 amino acids.

The gene calls are TRBV9 and TRBJ2-3; no DNA is available, so the TRBD1 call from TCRdb remains unchecked. Germline CDR1 and CDR2: SGDLS and YYNGEE. This CDR3 is built from 14 residues. CDR3 sequence reads: CASSRGAGTDTQYF. Complete variable domain (other parts from reference TRBV9 and TRBJ2-3): DSGVTQTPKHLITATGQRVTLRCSPRSGDLSVYWYQQSLDQGLQFLIQYYNGEERAKGNILERFSAQQFPDLHSELNLSSLELGDSALYFCASSRGAGTDTQYFGPGTRLTVL.

The V gene is TRBV14, the J gene TRBJ2-7. In germline, CDR1 is SGHDN, CDR2 FVKESK. The CDR3 has 13 residues. The CDR3 is CASSQSYVHEQYF.

The chain recombines TRBV12-3 or TRBV12-4 with TRBJ1-4; absent DNA, TCRdb's TRBD1 call cannot be checked. CDR3 length: 14 amino acids. The CDR3 sequence: CASSFYRSGEKLFF.

The chain carries TRBV7-9 and TRBJ1-1; TCRdb outputs TRBD1, but without DNA this stays unchecked. This CDR3 spans 13 amino acids. Germline V gene lookup returns CDR1 SEHNR and CDR2 FQNEAQ (reference sequence). CDR3 amino acids: CASSSAPNSEAFF.

CDR3 in amino acids: CASRKPGYEQYF. The chain recombines TRBV7-2 with TRBJ2-7; TCRdb picks TRBD1, but there is no DNA to check that call. The length of the CDR3 is 12 residues. Germline-derived CDR1 and CDR2 are SGHTA and FQGNSA.

The chain recombines TRBV29-1 with TRBJ1-1; the TCRdb call, TRBD1, lacks DNA for checking. CDR1 is SQVTM and CDR2 is ANQGSEA in the germline V gene. CDR3 length: 13 residues. The CDR3 region is CSVAVGPNTEAFF.

The rearrangement links TRBV11-2 to TRBJ2-1; the TCRdb D gene call, TRBD2, has no DNA to confirm it. This CDR3 is built from 15 residues. The germline gives CDR1 SGHAT, CDR2 FQNNGV. CDR3 amino acids: CASSFGAGGGNEQFF.

The genes are TRBV5-5 and TRBJ2-1; the TCRdb D gene call, TRBD2, has no DNA to confirm it. This CDR3 region has 16 residues. Germline loops: CDR1 SGHKS, CDR2 YYEKEE (reference sequence). The CDR3 sequence is CASSLSGRGLNNEQFF. The full variable domain, with the rest looked up from reference TRBV5-5 and TRBJ2-1, is DAGVTQSPTHLIKTRGQQVTLRCSPISGHKSVSWYQQVLGQGPQFIFQYYEKEERGRGNFPDRFSARQFPNYSSELNVNALLLGDSALYLCASSLSGRGLNNEQFFGPGTRLTVL.

The chain joins TRBV6-5 to TRBJ2-3; the D call of TRBD1 rests on TCRdb alone, since no DNA is present to check it. Looked up from germline, CDR1 is MNHEY and CDR2 is SVGAGI. This CDR3 is built from 16 residues. The CDR3 sequence: CASSYSRDRVQDTQYF.

This chain connects TRBV11-2 to TRBJ1-1. The CDR3 consists of 11 residues. CDR1 and CDR2 from the germline V gene are SGHAT and FQNNGV. CDR3 loop: CASSPYGEAFF.

The chain uses TRBV20-1 and TRBJ1-1. CDR3 length equals 14 residues. The germline CDR1 and CDR2 sequences are DFQATT and SNEGSKA (reference sequence). The chain's CDR3 is CSARDTGRTTEAFF.

V gene TRBV18 combines with J gene TRBJ1-2; TCRdb outputs TRBD1, but without DNA this stays unchecked. This CDR3 region has 13 residues. Germline CDR1 and CDR2: KGHSH and LQKENI. The CDR3 loop reads CASSPAGNYGYTF. Supplemented by reference TRBV18 and TRBJ1-2, the full variable domain reads NAGVMQNPRHLVRRRGQEARLRCSPMKGHSHVYWYRQLPEEGLKFMVYLQKENIIDESGMPKERFSAEFPKEGPSILRIQQVVRGDSAAYFCASSPAGNYGYTFGSGTRLTVV.

V usage is TRBV6-2 or TRBV6-3 and J usage is TRBJ1-1. Germline values: CDR1 MNHEY, CDR2 SVGEGT. CDR3 length equals 14 residues. Here the CDR3 reads CASRPRAQNTEAFF.

This rearrangement joins TRBV2 to TRBJ2-7; TCRdb's D call of TRBD1 is untestable without DNA. The CDR3 sequence is 14 residues long. From germline, CDR1 is SNHLY and CDR2 FYNNEI. CDR3 in amino acids: CASMRDRESYEQYF.

The chain carries TRBV5-1 and TRBJ1-5; TCRdb's D call of TRBD1 is untestable without DNA. From germline, CDR1 is SGHRS and CDR2 YFSETQ. The CDR3 totals 14 residues. The CDR3 spells CASSLEGADQPQHF.